The source of this T cell receptor (beta chain) is a study of OX40 agonist ivuxolimab in advanced cancers. Sequencing was performed with immunoSEQ multiplex PCR; in TCRdb, only in-frame clones are kept and a portion is missing. The table shows under 65,000 clones, with around 93% occurring only once. The specimen was CD4+ or CD8+ T cells sorted from blood, collected in a trial of the OX40 agonist ivuxolimab. This TCR was recovered from an adult with an advanced solid tumor such as melanoma, head and neck, liver or kidney cancer.

CDR3 DNA sequence: TGTGCCAGCAGCTTAGTTTTTCGTTCGGCGGGGCCCTACGAGCAGTACTTC. This sequence encodes CASSLVFRSAGPYEQYF. The gene calls are TRBV7-2 and TRBJ2-7, with D possibly being TRBD2 (6 bases). V lost 1 base and J 2 bases, leaving 18 bases between the germline ends. Germline lookup yields CDR1 SGHTA and CDR2 FQGNSA. This CDR3 is built from 17 residues.